This TCR beta chain originates from a study of early T cells in non-severe SARS-CoV-2 infection. With respect to this clonotype: A junction end diverges from the germline sequence, so it may reflect a read error.

TCRdb ran MiXCR on the 5' RACE reads and lists one entry per CDR3 protein. The sample yields 75,000 or so distinct CDR3 sequences, around 15% seen once. This TCR came from an adult who was a healthcare worker with PCR-confirmed SARS-CoV-2 infection or an uninfected control (not recorded which). Sequencing was carried out using whole blood.

CDR3 sequence reads: CTSSIAVNTEAFF. In DNA, the CDR3 is TGTACCAGCAGCATCGCAGTGAACACTGAAGCTTTCTTT. The V call is TRBV7-3, the J call TRBJ1-1; D unclear. The CDR3 length is 13 residues. Germline CDR1 SGHTA, CDR2 FQGTGA.